This is a list of T cell receptor beta chains from one sample in a study of T cell responses to AZD1222 COVID-19 vaccine. Sequenced by immunoSEQ multiplex PCR; TCRdb stores in-frame clones only, minus some. The profile shows roughly 150,000 clones, 84% of them singletons. The source was peripheral blood, collected on day 0 of AZD1222 vaccination. The receptors were sampled from an adult in good health. Each CDR3 is given with its conserved first and last residue. Fields, in order: clone size, D gene, CDR3 length, J gene, V gene, CDR3 DNA, CDR3 protein. The D gene is left open where the match is weak. Size is stated for part of the rows, as once, few or many counts, or as a class when the clone is expanded.

clone_size: .
d_call: .
cdr3_length: 14
j_call: TRBJ1-1
v_call: TRBV7-8
cdr3_nt: TGTGCCAGCAGCCCAGAGGGGCCAAACACTGAAGCTTTCTTT
cdr3_aa: CASSPEGPNTEAFF

clone_size: .
d_call: TRBD1
cdr3_length: 14
j_call: TRBJ1-5
v_call: TRBV4-1
cdr3_nt: TGCGCCAGCAGCCAAATGGACAGGGCTCAGCCCCAGCATTTT
cdr3_aa: CASSQMDRAQPQHF

clone_size: .
d_call: .
cdr3_length: 13
j_call: TRBJ1-1
v_call: TRBV9
cdr3_nt: TGTGCCAGCAGCGCTTTTATGAACACTGAAGCTTTCTTT
cdr3_aa: CASSAFMNTEAFF

clone_size: .
d_call: .
cdr3_length: 14
j_call: TRBJ1-2
v_call: TRBV6-1
cdr3_nt: TGTGCCAGCAGTGAATGGGGCCGCCCCTATGGCTACACCTTC
cdr3_aa: CASSEWGRPYGYTF

clone_size: .
d_call: .
cdr3_length: 15
j_call: TRBJ2-6
v_call: TRBV7-2
cdr3_nt: TGTGCCAGCAGCTTATCGGGCGGTGGGGCCAACGTCCTGACTTTC
cdr3_aa: CASSLSGGGANVLTF

clone_size: .
d_call: .
cdr3_length: 13
j_call: TRBJ2-5
v_call: TRBV5-1
cdr3_nt: TGCGCCAGCAGCTACAGGGCTGGCGAGACCCAGTACTTC
cdr3_aa: CASSYRAGETQYF

clone_size: .
d_call: .
cdr3_length: 16
j_call: TRBJ1-6
v_call: TRBV19
cdr3_nt: TGTGCCAGTAGTATTCACCAAGGGGCGCAGGGTTCACCCCTCCACTTT
cdr3_aa: CASSIHQGAQGSPLHF

clone_size: .
d_call: .
cdr3_length: 16
j_call: TRBJ1-4
v_call: TRBV24-1
cdr3_nt: TGTGCCACCAGTGATCCCAGACCGGGAACTAATGAAAAACTGTTTTTT
cdr3_aa: CATSDPRPGTNEKLFF

clone_size: .
d_call: TRBD1
cdr3_length: 14
j_call: TRBJ2-1
v_call: TRBV6-4
cdr3_nt: TGTGCCAGCAGTGAGGGACAGTCCTACAATGAGCAGTTCTTC
cdr3_aa: CASSEGQSYNEQFF

clone_size: .
d_call: TRBD1
cdr3_length: 15
j_call: TRBJ1-2
v_call: TRBV7-9
cdr3_nt: TGTGCCAGCAGCTACCGGGACAGGGCTGCCTATGGCTACACCTTC
cdr3_aa: CASSYRDRAAYGYTF

clone_size: .
d_call: .
cdr3_length: 14
j_call: TRBJ2-3
v_call: TRBV19
cdr3_nt: TGTGCCAGTAGTACACTACAAGGCACAGATACGCAGTATTTT
cdr3_aa: CASSTLQGTDTQYF

clone_size: .
d_call: TRBD1
cdr3_length: 15
j_call: TRBJ1-6
v_call: TRBV28
cdr3_nt: TGTGCCAGCAGGATGGACAGGGGAGTTAATTCACCCCTCCACTTT
cdr3_aa: CASRMDRGVNSPLHF

clone_size: .
d_call: .
cdr3_length: 15
j_call: TRBJ1-2
v_call: TRBV27
cdr3_nt: TGTGCCAGCAGCCTATATAGTGGGGGGGCGCATGGCTACACCTTC
cdr3_aa: CASSLYSGGAHGYTF

clone_size: once
d_call: .
cdr3_length: 13
j_call: TRBJ1-5
v_call: TRBV6-1
cdr3_nt: TGTGCCAGCAGTGAAGCTCGGTCACAGCCCCAGCATTTT
cdr3_aa: CASSEARSQPQHF

clone_size: few
d_call: .
cdr3_length: 16
j_call: TRBJ1-1
v_call: TRBV5-1
cdr3_nt: TGCGCCAGCAGCTTGCTAGGCGGTGCCCGGAACACTGAAGCTTTCTTT
cdr3_aa: CASSLLGGARNTEAFF

clone_size: .
d_call: .
cdr3_length: 12
j_call: TRBJ1-2
v_call: TRBV30
cdr3_nt: TGTGCCTGGACAGGAATAAACTATGGCTACACCTTC
cdr3_aa: CAWTGINYGYTF

clone_size: once
d_call: .
cdr3_length: 11
j_call: TRBJ1-2
v_call: TRBV28
cdr3_nt: TGTGCCAGCAGTTCGAGCTATGGCTACACCTTC
cdr3_aa: CASSSSYGYTF

clone_size: .
d_call: .
cdr3_length: 15
j_call: TRBJ1-5
v_call: TRBV18
cdr3_nt: TGTGCCAGCTCACCGGAAGGGGCGAGCAATCAGCCCCAGCATTTT
cdr3_aa: CASSPEGASNQPQHF

clone_size: .
d_call: .
cdr3_length: 13
j_call: TRBJ1-4
v_call: TRBV5-6
cdr3_nt: TGTGCCAGCAGCTTCGGACCTAATGAAAAACTGTTTTTT
cdr3_aa: CASSFGPNEKLFF

clone_size: .
d_call: .
cdr3_length: 13
j_call: TRBJ1-2
v_call: TRBV19
cdr3_nt: TGTGCCAGTAGTGCGCTGGGCAGTTATGGCTACACCTTC
cdr3_aa: CASSALGSYGYTF

clone_size: .
d_call: .
cdr3_length: 14
j_call: TRBJ2-2
v_call: TRBV14
cdr3_nt: TGTGCCAGCAACCAGAGGTTGAACACCGGGGAGCTGTTTTTT
cdr3_aa: CASNQRLNTGELFF

clone_size: .
d_call: .
cdr3_length: 14
j_call: TRBJ1-1
v_call: TRBV18
cdr3_nt: TGTGCCAGCTCACCAACGCCCGGGAACACTGAAGCTTTCTTT
cdr3_aa: CASSPTPGNTEAFF

clone_size: few
d_call: .
cdr3_length: 16
j_call: TRBJ2-5
v_call: TRBV7-9
cdr3_nt: TGTGCCAGCAGCGGTGCTCTGGGTAATGGGAGAGAGACCCAGTACTTC
cdr3_aa: CASSGALGNGRETQYF

clone_size: .
d_call: .
cdr3_length: 15
j_call: TRBJ1-6
v_call: TRBV2
cdr3_nt: TGTGCCAGCAGTGAAGCTGGGAAACCGAATTCACCCCTCCACTTT
cdr3_aa: CASSEAGKPNSPLHF

clone_size: .
d_call: TRBD1
cdr3_length: 13
j_call: TRBJ1-1
v_call: TRBV6-5
cdr3_nt: TGTGCCAGCAGTTATGACAGGGGTGCTGAAGCTTTCTTT
cdr3_aa: CASSYDRGAEAFF

clone_size: few
d_call: .
cdr3_length: 15
j_call: TRBJ2-7
v_call: TRBV3-1/TRBV3-2
cdr3_nt: TGTGCCAGCAGCCCAGGTCTGGGCAGGGCATCGGGATGGTACTTC
cdr3_aa: CASSPGLGRASGWYF

clone_size: .
d_call: .
cdr3_length: 15
j_call: TRBJ2-1
v_call: TRBV11-3
cdr3_nt: TGTGCCAGCAGCTTAGATGCGACTCCCTACAATGAGCAGTTCTTC
cdr3_aa: CASSLDATPYNEQFF

clone_size: .
d_call: TRBD2
cdr3_length: 14
j_call: TRBJ2-5
v_call: TRBV5-1
cdr3_nt: TGCGCCAGCAGCTTGTACGGGGGGGAAGAGACCCAGTACTTC
cdr3_aa: CASSLYGGEETQYF

clone_size: .
d_call: .
cdr3_length: 15
j_call: TRBJ1-6
v_call: TRBV14
cdr3_nt: TGTGCCAGCAGCCAGTCGGGTTTGGCTAATTCACCCCTCCACTTT
cdr3_aa: CASSQSGLANSPLHF

clone_size: .
d_call: .
cdr3_length: 13
j_call: TRBJ1-2
v_call: TRBV28
cdr3_nt: TGTGCCAGCAGGCCCGACAGTGACTATGGCTACACCTTC
cdr3_aa: CASRPDSDYGYTF

clone_size: .
d_call: TRBD1
cdr3_length: 16
j_call: TRBJ2-7
v_call: TRBV6-1
cdr3_nt: TGTGCCAGCAGTGAATGGACAGGGGCTTTCCGGGTCGAGCAGTACTTC
cdr3_aa: CASSEWTGAFRVEQYF

clone_size: .
d_call: .
cdr3_length: 12
j_call: TRBJ1-2
v_call: TRBV11-2
cdr3_nt: TGTGCCAGCAGCTTTCCCGGGGTGGGCTACACCTTC
cdr3_aa: CASSFPGVGYTF

clone_size: once
d_call: .
cdr3_length: 17
j_call: TRBJ2-1
v_call: TRBV28
cdr3_nt: TGTGCCAGCACCCCGGGGGACGGTGCTGCCTCCTACAATGAGCAGTTCTTC
cdr3_aa: CASTPGDGAASYNEQFF

clone_size: .
d_call: .
cdr3_length: 13
j_call: TRBJ2-1
v_call: TRBV7-9
cdr3_nt: TGTGCCAGCAGCTTAGAATCCCGCAATGAGCAGTTCTTC
cdr3_aa: CASSLESRNEQFF

clone_size: .
d_call: .
cdr3_length: 15
j_call: TRBJ2-1
v_call: TRBV20-1
cdr3_nt: TGCAGTGCGAGTACAGGGTTGTTGGAATACAATGAGCAGTTCTTC
cdr3_aa: CSASTGLLEYNEQFF

clone_size: .
d_call: TRBD1
cdr3_length: 15
j_call: TRBJ1-2
v_call: TRBV4-1
cdr3_nt: TGCGCCAGCAGCCCACAGGGACAGGCCCTCTATGGCTACACCTTC
cdr3_aa: CASSPQGQALYGYTF

clone_size: many
d_call: .
cdr3_length: 15
j_call: TRBJ1-5
v_call: TRBV7-3
cdr3_nt: TGTGCCAGCAGCTTAGACTCGGGTAGCAATCAGCCCCAGCATTTT
cdr3_aa: CASSLDSGSNQPQHF

clone_size: .
d_call: TRBD1
cdr3_length: 15
j_call: TRBJ1-2
v_call: TRBV19
cdr3_nt: TGTGCCAGTAGACCCGACAGGGGATGGGGCTATGGCTACACCTTC
cdr3_aa: CASRPDRGWGYGYTF

clone_size: .
d_call: .
cdr3_length: 16
j_call: TRBJ1-6
v_call: TRBV28
cdr3_nt: TGTGCCAGCAGCCGTCTGACAGGCTGGAGAGATTCACCCCTCCACTTT
cdr3_aa: CASSRLTGWRDSPLHF

clone_size: few
d_call: .
cdr3_length: 13
j_call: TRBJ2-7
v_call: TRBV29-1
cdr3_nt: TGCAGCGTTGGAGGGGGGCAATCCTACGAGCAGTACTTC
cdr3_aa: CSVGGGQSYEQYF

clone_size: .
d_call: .
cdr3_length: 14
j_call: TRBJ1-1
v_call: TRBV6-5
cdr3_nt: TGTGCCAGCAGTTACTCGACCGAGAACACTGAAGCTTTCTTT
cdr3_aa: CASSYSTENTEAFF

clone_size: .
d_call: .
cdr3_length: 17
j_call: TRBJ2-7
v_call: TRBV14
cdr3_nt: TGTGCCAGCAGCCAAACCCGGGACAAATTTAACTCCTACGAGCAGTACTTC
cdr3_aa: CASSQTRDKFNSYEQYF

clone_size: few
d_call: .
cdr3_length: 16
j_call: TRBJ1-2
v_call: TRBV27
cdr3_nt: TGTGCCAGCAGTTTATCGTCCCCCATCTCTACGCAGGGCTACACCTTC
cdr3_aa: CASSLSSPISTQGYTF

clone_size: .
d_call: .
cdr3_length: 16
j_call: TRBJ1-2
v_call: TRBV28
cdr3_nt: TGTGCCAGCAGTTTAAATCGATTCAGGGAAGTATATGGCTACACCTTC
cdr3_aa: CASSLNRFREVYGYTF

clone_size: .
d_call: .
cdr3_length: 15
j_call: TRBJ2-3
v_call: TRBV10-2
cdr3_nt: TGCGCCAGCAGTCCCGGCCCTAGGGGCACAGATACGCAGTATTTT
cdr3_aa: CASSPGPRGTDTQYF

clone_size: once
d_call: TRBD1
cdr3_length: 17
j_call: TRBJ2-7
v_call: TRBV7-9
cdr3_nt: TGTGCCAGCAGCTCAATAAACAGGGGCCACACTGATTACGAGCAGTACTTC
cdr3_aa: CASSSINRGHTDYEQYF

clone_size: .
d_call: .
cdr3_length: 16
j_call: TRBJ2-1
v_call: TRBV5-6
cdr3_nt: TGTGCCAGCAGCTGGGGGGAGACAGGCTCCTACAATGAGCAGTTCTTC
cdr3_aa: CASSWGETGSYNEQFF

clone_size: few
d_call: .
cdr3_length: 12
j_call: TRBJ2-5
v_call: TRBV7-8
cdr3_nt: TGTGCCAGCAGCTCTCCTGTCTGGGCCCAGTACTTC
cdr3_aa: CASSSPVWAQYF

clone_size: .
d_call: .
cdr3_length: 12
j_call: TRBJ1-3
v_call: TRBV5-3
cdr3_nt: TGTGCCAGAAGCCACCTGGGGACGGAGTTATATTTT
cdr3_aa: CARSHLGTELYF

clone_size: .
d_call: .
cdr3_length: 15
j_call: TRBJ2-2
v_call: TRBV28
cdr3_nt: TGTGCCAGCAGTTTGCCCGACAGCTTAACCGGGGAGCTGTTTTTT
cdr3_aa: CASSLPDSLTGELFF

clone_size: .
d_call: TRBD1
cdr3_length: 12
j_call: TRBJ1-1
v_call: TRBV19
cdr3_nt: TGTGCCAGTAGCCACGACAGGGTAGAAGCTTTCTTT
cdr3_aa: CASSHDRVEAFF

clone_size: .
d_call: .
cdr3_length: 16
j_call: TRBJ2-6
v_call: TRBV19
cdr3_nt: TGTGCCAGTACTGGTGGAACCGTCTCTGGGGCCAACGTCCTGACTTTC
cdr3_aa: CASTGGTVSGANVLTF

clone_size: once
d_call: .
cdr3_length: 15
j_call: TRBJ2-3
v_call: TRBV27
cdr3_nt: TGTGCCAGCAGTTTTGGCAGGGCTGGCACAGATATGCAGTATTTT
cdr3_aa: CASSFGRAGTDMQYF

clone_size: .
d_call: TRBD2
cdr3_length: 16
j_call: TRBJ2-1
v_call: TRBV5-6
cdr3_nt: TGTGCCAGCAGCCCCCACGCGGGGCGGGGGGACAATGAGCAGTTCTTC
cdr3_aa: CASSPHAGRGDNEQFF

clone_size: few
d_call: .
cdr3_length: 13
j_call: TRBJ1-4
v_call: TRBV20-1
cdr3_nt: TGCAGTGCTAGTAAGGGAGGCGATGAAAAACTGTTTTTT
cdr3_aa: CSASKGGDEKLFF

clone_size: .
d_call: .
cdr3_length: 13
j_call: TRBJ1-2
v_call: TRBV19
cdr3_nt: TGTGCCAGTAGTTCGAGGGCTGAGAGTGGCTACACCTTC
cdr3_aa: CASSSRAESGYTF

clone_size: .
d_call: .
cdr3_length: 14
j_call: TRBJ1-5
v_call: TRBV5-1
cdr3_nt: TGCGCCAGCAGCGATGGCAGGGGCAATCAGCCCCAGCATTTT
cdr3_aa: CASSDGRGNQPQHF

clone_size: .
d_call: TRBD1
cdr3_length: 12
j_call: TRBJ2-7
v_call: TRBV6-5
cdr3_nt: TGTGCCGTATATGGACAGGGGAACGAGCAGTACTTC
cdr3_aa: CAVYGQGNEQYF

clone_size: .
d_call: TRBD2
cdr3_length: 17
j_call: TRBJ2-3
v_call: TRBV24-1
cdr3_nt: TGTGCCACCAGTGATCCCAAAAGTAGGACTAGCTGGGATACGCAGTATTTT
cdr3_aa: CATSDPKSRTSWDTQYF

clone_size: once
d_call: .
cdr3_length: 19
j_call: TRBJ1-5
v_call: TRBV28
cdr3_nt: TGTGCCAGCAGTTTACTCGAGGGCAGCAATATTTATAGCAATCAGCCCCAGCATTTT
cdr3_aa: CASSLLEGSNIYSNQPQHF